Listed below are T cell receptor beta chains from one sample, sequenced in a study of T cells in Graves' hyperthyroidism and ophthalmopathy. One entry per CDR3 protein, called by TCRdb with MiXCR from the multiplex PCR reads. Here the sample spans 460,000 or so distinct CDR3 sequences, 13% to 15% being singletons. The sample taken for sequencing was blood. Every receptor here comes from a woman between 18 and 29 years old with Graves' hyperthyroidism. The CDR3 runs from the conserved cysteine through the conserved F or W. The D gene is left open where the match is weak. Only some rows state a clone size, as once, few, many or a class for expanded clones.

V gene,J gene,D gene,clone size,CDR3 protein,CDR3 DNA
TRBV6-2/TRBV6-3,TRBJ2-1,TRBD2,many,CASSSSGTTYNEQFF,TGTGCCAGCAGCTCTAGCGGAACTACCTACAATGAGCAGTTCTTC
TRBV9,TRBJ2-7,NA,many,CASSVGSSYEQYF,TGTGCCAGCAGCGTGGGGTCCTCCTACGAGCAGTACTTC
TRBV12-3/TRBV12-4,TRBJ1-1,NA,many,CASSLQVMNTEAFF,TGTGCCAGCAGTCTACAGGTGATGAACACTGAAGCTTTCTTT
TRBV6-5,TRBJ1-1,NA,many,CASSYKSDTEAFF,TGTGCCAGCAGTTACAAGTCGGACACTGAAGCTTTCTTT
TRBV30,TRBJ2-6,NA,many,CAWRFDSGANVLTF,TGTGCCTGGAGGTTCGACTCTGGGGCCAACGTCCTGACTTTC
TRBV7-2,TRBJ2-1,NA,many,CASSLEVAGPHNEQFF,TGTGCCAGCAGCTTAGAAGTGGCGGGACCTCACAATGAGCAGTTCTTC
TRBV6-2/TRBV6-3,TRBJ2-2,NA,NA,CASSSLEAGELFF,TGTGCCAGCAGCTCACTAGAGGCCGGGGAGCTGTTTTTT
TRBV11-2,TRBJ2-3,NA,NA,CASSTGYVTDTQYF,TGTGCCAGCAGCACCGGTTATGTCACAGATACGCAGTATTTT
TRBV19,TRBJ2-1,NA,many,CASSKGSSYNEQFF,TGTGCCAGTAGTAAGGGCAGCTCCTACAATGAGCAGTTCTTC
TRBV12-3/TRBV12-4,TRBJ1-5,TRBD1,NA,CASRYQGARQPQHF,TGTGCCAGCAGGTACCAGGGGGCTAGACAGCCCCAGCATTTT
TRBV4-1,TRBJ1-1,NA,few,CASSQGVREANTEAFF,TGCGCCAGCAGCCAAGGGGTCCGGGAAGCGAACACTGAAGCTTTCTTT
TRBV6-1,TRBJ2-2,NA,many,CASSPDRRNGELFF,TGTGCCAGCAGCCCTGACAGGAGAAACGGGGAGCTGTTTTTT
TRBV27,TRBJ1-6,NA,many,CASSLTLTNSPLHF,TGTGCCAGCAGTTTAACCTTAACTAATTCACCCCTCCACTTT
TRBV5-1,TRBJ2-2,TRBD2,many,CASTRRLAENTGELFF,TGCGCCAGCACCCGGAGGCTAGCGGAGAACACCGGGGAGCTGTTTTTT
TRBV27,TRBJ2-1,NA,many,CASSLPHLATTEQFF,TGTGCCAGCAGTTTGCCCCATCTAGCTACAACTGAGCAGTTCTTC
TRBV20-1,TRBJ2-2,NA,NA,CSARDQGPSDGELFF,TGCAGTGCTAGAGATCAGGGCCCGTCCGACGGGGAGCTGTTTTTT
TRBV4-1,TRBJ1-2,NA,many,CASSHMGDIYGYTF,TGCGCCAGCAGCCACATGGGGGACATCTATGGCTACACCTTC
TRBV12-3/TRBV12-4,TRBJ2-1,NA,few,CASRRQSAYNEQFF,TGTGCCAGCCGTCGACAGTCCGCCTACAATGAGCAGTTCTTC
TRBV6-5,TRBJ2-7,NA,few,CASSYSDSSYEQYF,TGTGCCAGCAGTTACTCGGACAGCTCCTACGAGCAGTACTTC
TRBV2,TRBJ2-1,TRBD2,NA,CASPGGGFRDNEQFF,TGTGCCAGCCCGGGGGGGGGATTCCGGGACAATGAGCAGTTCTTC
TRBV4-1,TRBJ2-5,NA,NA,CASSRLRDSQETQYF,TGCGCCAGCAGCCGTCTACGGGACTCTCAAGAGACCCAGTACTTC
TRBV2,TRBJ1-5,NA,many,CASNSPGEGGQYSNQPQHF,TGTGCCAGCAACTCCCCGGGGGAAGGAGGACAGTATAGCAATCAGCCCCAGCATTTT
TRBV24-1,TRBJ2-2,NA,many,CATSDPNTGELFF,TGTGCCACCAGTGACCCCAACACCGGGGAGCTGTTTTTT
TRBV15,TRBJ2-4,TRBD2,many,CATSKGLAGDLAKNIQYF,TGTGCCACCAGCAAGGGACTAGCGGGTGACCTAGCCAAAAACATTCAGTACTTC
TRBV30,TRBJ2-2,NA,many,CAWMGGSNTGELFF,TGTGCCTGGATGGGCGGGTCGAACACCGGGGAGCTGTTTTTT
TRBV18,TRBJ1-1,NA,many,CASSPERGTEAFF,TGTGCCAGCTCACCGGAAAGGGGGACTGAAGCTTTCTTT
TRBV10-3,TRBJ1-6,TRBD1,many,CAISKDRGNSPLHF,TGTGCCATCAGCAAGGACAGGGGGAATTCACCCCTCCACTTT
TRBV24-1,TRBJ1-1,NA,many,CATSDPPIGQINTEAFF,TGTGCCACCAGTGATCCTCCTATCGGGCAGATTAACACTGAAGCTTTCTTT
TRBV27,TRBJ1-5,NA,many,CASSLKGGNQPQHF,TGTGCCAGCAGTTTAAAGGGAGGGAATCAGCCCCAGCATTTT
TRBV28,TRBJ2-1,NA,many,CASSFRVYNEQFF,TGTGCCAGCAGTTTTCGGGTGTACAATGAGCAGTTCTTC
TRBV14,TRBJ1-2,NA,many,CASSQLAVEGYTF,TGTGCCAGCAGCCAACTAGCAGTTGAGGGCTACACCTTC
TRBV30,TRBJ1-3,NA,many,CAWRVGSSGNTIYF,TGTGCCTGGAGGGTAGGCAGCTCTGGAAACACCATATATTTT
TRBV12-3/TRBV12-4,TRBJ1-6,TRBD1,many,CASSRQGDSYNSPLHF,TGTGCCAGCAGCCGGCAGGGGGACTCCTATAATTCACCCCTCCACTTT
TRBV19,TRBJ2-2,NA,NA,CASSIGRENTGELFF,TGTGCCAGTAGTATAGGTAGGGAGAACACCGGGGAGCTGTTTTTT
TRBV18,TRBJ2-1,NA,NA,CASSARGLDEQFF,TGTGCCAGCTCCGCTAGGGGATTGGATGAGCAGTTCTTC
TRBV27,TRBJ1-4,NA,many,CASSWRFNEKLFF,TGTGCCAGCAGCTGGAGGTTCAATGAAAAACTGTTTTTT
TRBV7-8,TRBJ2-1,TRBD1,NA,CATLPVDRVGNEQFF,TGTGCCACCTTGCCTGTGGACAGGGTGGGAAATGAGCAGTTCTTC
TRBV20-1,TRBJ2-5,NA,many,CSATGTPRETQYF,TGCAGTGCGACCGGGACGCCTCGGGAGACCCAGTACTTC
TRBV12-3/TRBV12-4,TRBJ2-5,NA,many,CASSLALIETQYF,TGTGCCAGCAGTTTAGCGCTTATTGAGACCCAGTACTTC
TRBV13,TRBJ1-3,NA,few,CASSLGLFMGNTIYF,TGTGCCAGCAGCTTAGGTCTCTTTATGGGAAACACCATATATTTT
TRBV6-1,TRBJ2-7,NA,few,CASLLVEYEQYF,TGTGCCAGCTTGCTTGTGGAGTACGAGCAGTACTTC
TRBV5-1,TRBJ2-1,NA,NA,CASSLVSVNYNEQFF,TGCGCCAGCAGCTTGGTGTCCGTAAACTACAATGAGCAGTTCTTC
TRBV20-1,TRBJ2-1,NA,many,CSATGYYNEQFF,TGCAGTGCGACTGGATACTACAATGAGCAGTTCTTC
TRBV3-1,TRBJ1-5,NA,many,CASSQDRGGDQPQHF,TGTGCCAGCAGCCAAGATCGGGGAGGAGATCAGCCCCAGCATTTT
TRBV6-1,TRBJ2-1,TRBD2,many,CASSELAGSYNEQFF,TGTGCCAGCAGTGAACTAGCGGGCTCCTACAATGAGCAGTTCTTC
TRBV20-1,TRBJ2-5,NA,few,CSASGEETQYF,TGCAGTGCGTCAGGGGAGGAGACCCAGTACTTC
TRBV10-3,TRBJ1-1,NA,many,CAISGERMNTEAFF,TGTGCCATCAGCGGCGAGAGGATGAACACTGAAGCTTTCTTT
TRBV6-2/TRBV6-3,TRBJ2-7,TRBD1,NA,CASSGQGALEQYF,TGTGCCAGCAGCGGACAGGGGGCACTCGAGCAGTACTTC
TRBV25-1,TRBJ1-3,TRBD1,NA,CASSSSRTGSGNTIYF,TGTGCCAGCAGTTCATCAAGGACAGGCAGTGGAAACACCATATATTTT
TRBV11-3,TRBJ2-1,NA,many,CASSTGIEQFF,TGTGCCAGCAGCACAGGGATTGAGCAGTTCTTC
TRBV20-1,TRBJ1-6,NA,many,CSAVRSSYNSPLHF,TGCAGTGCTGTAAGGAGCTCCTATAATTCACCCCTCCACTTT
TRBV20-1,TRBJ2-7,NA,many,CSASGLPKEQYF,TGCAGTGCTAGCGGTCTTCCTAAGGAGCAGTACTTC
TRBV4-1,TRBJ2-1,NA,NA,CASSHRTYNEQFF,TGCGCCAGCAGCCATAGAACATACAATGAGCAGTTCTTC
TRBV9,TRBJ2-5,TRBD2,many,CASSVEDLGLEETQYF,TGTGCCAGCAGCGTAGAAGATCTGGGACTAGAAGAGACCCAGTACTTC
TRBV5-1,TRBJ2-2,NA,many,CASSWDLLGNGELFF,TGCGCCAGCAGCTGGGACCTCCTTGGGAACGGGGAGCTGTTTTTT
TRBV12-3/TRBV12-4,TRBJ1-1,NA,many,CASTIGGTEAFF,TGTGCCAGCACAATCGGGGGGACTGAAGCTTTCTTT
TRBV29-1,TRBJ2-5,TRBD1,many,CSVPGTGVETQYF,TGCAGCGTTCCCGGGACAGGGGTAGAGACCCAGTACTTC
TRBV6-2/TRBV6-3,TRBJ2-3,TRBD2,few,CASSYSSVGLAGARNTQYF,TGTGCCAGCAGTTACTCGAGTGTGGGACTAGCGGGAGCGCGAAACACGCAGTATTTT
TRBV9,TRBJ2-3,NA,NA,CASKPGGPGTDTQYF,TGTGCCAGCAAACCCGGAGGGCCCGGTACAGATACGCAGTATTTT
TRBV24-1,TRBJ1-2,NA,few,CATSGGRGPYGYTF,TGTGCCACCAGTGGGGGTCGCGGGCCCTATGGCTACACCTTC